Described below is a single TCR beta chain sequence and its context. This clone is a singleton in its sample. Its antigen is not yet known. No clone much larger than this one lies a single base away; base qualities are absent. The data belong to a study of T cell changes during pregnancy in multiple sclerosis (dated by TCRdb to 2018 to 2020). With regard to the full study: The study looked at changes in the T cell repertoire across pregnancy in women with multiple sclerosis.

Library preparation employed the immunoSEQ multiplex PCR assay. TCRdb carries this immuneACCESS record with in-frame sequences only. Its versions omit some clonotypes, under half of them owing to an unresolved V gene in the studies checked, with the rest unexplained. The sample records tens of thousands of clones, roughly 90% of which are singletons. Of the sample, less than 6.5% is held by the ten largest clones. This clonotype originated in a female donor in good health, enrolled as a control in a pregnancy study. Sequenced here: CD8+ T cells from peripheral blood mononuclear cells, sampled in the second trimester of pregnancy.

For the CDR3, the sequence is CASRRVTNEKLFF. The sequenced DNA: TGTGCCAGCAGGCGGGTAACTAATGAAAAACTGTTTTTT. The receptor chain draws on TRBV28 and TRBJ1-4; no D gene call is confident. In the germline V gene, CDR1 corresponds to MDHEN and CDR2 to SYDVKM. Spanning cysteine to phenylalanine, the CDR3 consists of 13 amino acids. The only DNA kept is the CDR3, 39 bases in frame from the first base. At the junction V is shortened by 6 bases and J by 1 base, with 6 bases in between.